A selection of T cell receptor beta chains follows, all from one sample in a study of neoadjuvant anti-PD-1 for oral cavity cancer. Clones were read by immunoSEQ multiplex PCR, and TCRdb kept only the in-frame ones, dropping some. The sample contains about 42,000 clones, about three quarters of which appear only once. The sequencing used PBMCs, collected after nivolumab (anti-PD-1) treatment. Receptor source: a person aged 35-79 years with oral cavity squamous cell carcinoma. The CDR3 runs from the conserved cysteine through the conserved F or W. Each record gives: V gene, clone size, J gene, D gene, CDR3 DNA, CDR3 protein. A D gene is named only where the DNA matches it firmly. The size entry is marked missing in some rows and otherwise reads once, few, many or a size class.

TRBV7-9	NA	TRBJ1-4	NA	TGTGCCAGCAGCTTACCCTTCCCCGGGACAACTAATGAAAAACTGTTTTTT	CASSLPFPGTTNEKLFF
TRBV7-8	NA	TRBJ1-3	NA	TGTGCCAGCAGTATACGTAGCTCTGGAAACACCATATATTTT	CASSIRSSGNTIYF
TRBV29-1	NA	TRBJ2-7	NA	TGCAGCGTTGCGGAGTACGAGCAGTACTTC	CSVAEYEQYF
TRBV7-9	NA	TRBJ1-5	NA	TGTGCCAGCAGCTTAGGGTCCAGGGGACATAGCAATCAGCCCCAGCATTTT	CASSLGSRGHSNQPQHF
TRBV6-4	NA	TRBJ2-1	TRBD2	TGTGCCAGCAGTGACTCTGGCGGGGGGTACAATGAGCAGTTCTTC	CASSDSGGGYNEQFF
TRBV5-6	NA	TRBJ1-6	NA	TGTGCCAGCAGTTTAACAGGGAATTCACCCCTCCACTTT	CASSLTGNSPLHF
TRBV7-9	NA	TRBJ1-3	NA	TGTGCCAGCAGCCCTGCTCTGGCCCGGTTAAACCCTGGAAACACCATATATTTT	CASSPALARLNPGNTIYF
TRBV28	NA	TRBJ1-1	NA	TGTGCCAGCAGCCTTCGTACCGGCAACACTGAAGCTTTCTTT	CASSLRTGNTEAFF
TRBV6-6	NA	TRBJ1-2	TRBD1	TGTGCCAGCAGACGAATCGACAGGGGAACCTATGGCTACACCTTC	CASRRIDRGTYGYTF
TRBV5-5	NA	TRBJ2-1	TRBD2	TGTGCCAGCAGCTTGGTAGTGGGACTAAGGAATGAGCAGTTCTTC	CASSLVVGLRNEQFF
TRBV10-2	NA	TRBJ2-3	TRBD2	TGCGCCAGCAAGGGGACTAGCGACACAGATACGCAGTATTTT	CASKGTSDTDTQYF
TRBV28	NA	TRBJ2-5	NA	TGTGCCAGCAGTTTAGTGGGTAGGGGTGCATACGAGACCCAGTACTTC	CASSLVGRGAYETQYF
TRBV2	NA	TRBJ2-1	TRBD2	TGTGCCAGCAGGGGCGGGACTAGCGGGGGACATGAGCAGTTCTTC	CASRGGTSGGHEQFF
TRBV7-2	NA	TRBJ1-2	NA	TGTGCCAGCAGCCCCTCGCCAGCAGCGGGCTACACCTTC	CASSPSPAAGYTF
TRBV5-1	NA	TRBJ2-1	NA	TGCGCCAGCAGCTTGGTATTCGATGAGCAGTTCTTC	CASSLVFDEQFF
TRBV10-1	NA	TRBJ2-3	TRBD2	TGCGCCAGCAGTCCTGGGACTAGCGGGAGCACAGATACGCAGTATTTT	CASSPGTSGSTDTQYF
TRBV5-1	NA	TRBJ2-7	TRBD2	TGCGCCAGCGGGGGCCTGAGCGGGAGTAGAACCTACGAGCAGTACTTC	CASGGLSGSRTYEQYF
TRBV11-2	NA	TRBJ2-7	NA	TGTGCCAGCAGCTTAGTACGGGCACACGAGCAGTACTTC	CASSLVRAHEQYF
TRBV2	NA	TRBJ2-5	NA	TGTGCCAGCAGGAAGTACCAAGAGACCCAGTACTTC	CASRKYQETQYF
TRBV19	NA	TRBJ2-7	TRBD1	TGTGCCAGTGCTGGCGGGACAGGGGCCAACTACGAGCAGTACTTC	CASAGGTGANYEQYF
TRBV29-1	NA	TRBJ2-7	NA	TGCAGCGTGGTAGACTCCTACGAGCAGTACTTC	CSVVDSYEQYF
TRBV19	NA	TRBJ2-2	TRBD2	TGTGCCAGTAATCCGGGGGGGCGTACCGGGGAGCTGTTTTTT	CASNPGGRTGELFF
TRBV27	NA	TRBJ2-3	NA	TGTGCCAGCAGTTTGGAATCTTTCACAGATACGCAGTATTTT	CASSLESFTDTQYF
TRBV5-1	NA	TRBJ2-5	TRBD2	TGCGCCAGCAGCTCCTCGGGGGGTAGCGTGCGGGAGACCCAGTACTTC	CASSSSGGSVRETQYF
TRBV5-1	NA	TRBJ2-1	NA	TGCGCCAGCAGCTTGGCACTAAATGAGCAGTTCTTC	CASSLALNEQFF
TRBV5-1	few	TRBJ1-3	TRBD1	TGCGCCAGCAGCACGGGACAGACCGCCTCTGGAAACACCATATATTTT	CASSTGQTASGNTIYF
TRBV6-5	NA	TRBJ1-2	NA	TGTGCCAGCAGCCCGACAAGAGACTATGGCTACACCTTC	CASSPTRDYGYTF
TRBV25-1	NA	TRBJ2-6	NA	TGTGCCAGCAGTGACCGTTTCTCTGGGGCCAACGTCCTGACTTTC	CASSDRFSGANVLTF
TRBV5-5	NA	TRBJ2-2	NA	TGTGCCAGCAGCTTCAGGGAAGCGAACACCGGGGAGCTGTTTTTT	CASSFREANTGELFF
TRBV28	NA	TRBJ1-1	NA	TGTGCCAGCAGCTGGAAGGGGGTGAACACTGAAGCTTTCTTT	CASSWKGVNTEAFF
TRBV21-1	few	TRBJ1-3	NA	TGTGCCAGCAGCAAAGATCCGGTGGGGAAACCTGGAAACACCATATATTTT	CASSKDPVGKPGNTIYF
TRBV6-5	NA	TRBJ1-1	NA	TGTGCCAGCAGTCCATGGGGGGGAGAGAACACTGAAGCTTTCTTT	CASSPWGGENTEAFF
TRBV5-6	NA	TRBJ1-4	NA	TGTGCCAGCAGCTCTCTGACAGCTAATGAAAAACTGTTTTTT	CASSSLTANEKLFF
TRBV5-4	few	TRBJ2-3	TRBD2	TGTGCCAGCAGAGGGACTAGTACCACAGATACGCAGTATTTT	CASRGTSTTDTQYF
TRBV30	NA	TRBJ2-3	NA	TGTGCCTCTCGAGCCGGGACACTATACACAGATACGCAGTATTTT	CASRAGTLYTDTQYF
TRBV2	NA	TRBJ1-1	NA	TGTGCCAGCAGTGATGGGATCATGAACACTGAAGCTTTCTTT	CASSDGIMNTEAFF
TRBV27	NA	TRBJ1-5	NA	TGTGCCAGCAGTTTATCCCCCTTGGGGGTCGTGGGCAATCAGCCCCAGCATTTT	CASSLSPLGVVGNQPQHF
TRBV6-1	NA	TRBJ2-2	NA	TGTGCCAGCAGCGCGATAGGCACCGGGGAGCTGTTTTTT	CASSAIGTGELFF
TRBV5-1	NA	TRBJ2-2	NA	TGCGCCAGCAGCTTGAATGCGGCAGGGGCGAACACCGGGGAGCTGTTTTTT	CASSLNAAGANTGELFF
TRBV5-4	NA	TRBJ2-4	NA	TGTGCCAGCAGCTTCTGGGGGGCCAAAAACATTCAGTACTTC	CASSFWGAKNIQYF
TRBV19	NA	TRBJ1-3	TRBD1	TGTGCCAGTAGTCCAACCGGGACAGGCGGAAACACCATATATTTT	CASSPTGTGGNTIYF
TRBV7-8	NA	TRBJ1-1	NA	TGTGCCAGCAGCTTAAGGGGGGACACTGAAGCTTTCTTT	CASSLRGDTEAFF
TRBV29-1	NA	TRBJ1-1	NA	TGCAGCGTTGTCGGGGGACACGGACGCGGAGCTTTCTTT	CSVVGGHGRGAFF